A selection of T cell receptor beta chains follows, all from one sample in a study of cytomegalovirus exposure and HLA in healthy donors. The method was immunoSEQ multiplex PCR; TCRdb's version includes in-frame clones alone and lacks a portion of them. The sample has about 200,000 clones; the top ten hold roughly 0.74%. The sequencing sample was made of PBMCs. These TCRs come from a boy between 10 and 17 years old in good health and CMV-seronegative. Each CDR3 is given with its conserved first and last residue. D genes are given only for firm matches.

>TRBV7-9|TRBJ2-1|TRBD2
CASSRQSGGAYNEQFF
TGTGCCAGCAGCAGACAGAGCGGGGGGGCCTACAATGAGCAGTTCTTC
>TRBV10-1|TRBJ1-2|-
CASCNPCGEGGKNYGYTF
TGCGCCAGCTGCAACCCCTGCGGGGAGGGAGGGAAGAACTATGGCTACACCTTC
>TRBV7-9|TRBJ1-1|-
CASSPPGEITEAFF
TGTGCCAGCAGCCCCCCTGGGGAGATTACTGAAGCTTTCTTT
>TRBV13|TRBJ1-2|-
CASSFGGADGYTF
TGTGCCAGCAGCTTCGGGGGGGCTGACGGCTACACCTTC
>TRBV9|TRBJ2-7|-
CASSVAWGASYEQYF
TGTGCCAGCAGCGTAGCTTGGGGAGCATCCTACGAGCAGTACTTC
>TRBV7-2|TRBJ2-7|-
CASSLADSSYEQYF
TGTGCCAGCAGCTTAGCGGACAGCTCCTACGAGCAGTACTTC
>TRBV7-9|TRBJ2-2|TRBD2
CASSRGRGTAGELFF
TGTGCCAGCAGCCGTGGGCGGGGGACGGCCGGGGAGCTGTTTTTT
>TRBV5-4|TRBJ1-2|TRBD1
CAGSTGEGYGYTF
TGTGCCGGCTCGACAGGGGAGGGCTATGGCTACACCTTC
>TRBV11-3|TRBJ1-2|TRBD1
CASSLPLRGQSYGYTF
TGTGCCAGCAGCTTACCGCTCAGGGGGCAAAGCTATGGCTACACCTTC
>TRBV27|TRBJ1-1|TRBD1
CASWDRGSEAFF
TGTGCCAGTTGGGACAGGGGAAGTGAAGCTTTCTTT
>TRBV7-2|TRBJ1-3|-
CASSLHQTGNTIYF
TGTGCCAGCAGCTTACACCAGACTGGAAACACCATATATTTT
>TRBV28|TRBJ1-5|-
CASNTAGRNQPQHF
TGTGCCAGCAACACGGCAGGGAGGAATCAGCCCCAGCATTTT
>TRBV5-5|TRBJ1-1|-
CASSLSYTEAFF
TGTGCCAGCAGCTTGTCGTACACTGAAGCTTTCTTT
>TRBV19|TRBJ1-2|-
CASLLRRGNYGYTF
TGTGCCAGTCTCCTACGGCGCGGCAACTATGGCTACACCTTC
>TRBV27|TRBJ2-7|TRBD1
CASSLEGQGSGEQYF
TGTGCCAGCAGTTTAGAAGGACAGGGTTCGGGCGAGCAGTACTTC
>TRBV6-1|TRBJ2-7|TRBD1
CASFGGTGREQYF
TGTGCCAGCTTTGGAGGGACAGGGCGGGAGCAGTACTTC
>TRBV7-9|TRBJ2-4|-
CASSLAGDSIQYF
TGTGCCAGCAGCTTAGCAGGGGATAGCATTCAGTACTTC
>TRBV6-5|TRBJ2-2|TRBD2
CASSPGGAELFF
TGTGCCAGCAGTCCCGGGGGGGCGGAGCTGTTTTTT
>TRBV11-2|TRBJ1-2|TRBD1
CASSFGTGNGYTF
TGTGCCAGCAGCTTCGGGACAGGGAATGGCTACACCTTC
>TRBV4-2|TRBJ2-7|-
CASSQDSTGSYEQYF
TGTGCCAGCAGCCAAGATTCAACAGGCTCCTACGAGCAGTACTTC
>TRBV27|TRBJ2-7|-
CASSIFPGSYEQYF
TGTGCCAGCAGTATCTTTCCCGGCTCCTACGAGCAGTACTTC
>TRBV5-1|TRBJ1-4|-
CASRMGGGNEKLFF
TGCGCCAGCAGGATGGGAGGGGGTAATGAAAAACTGTTTTTT
>TRBV25-1|TRBJ1-3|TRBD1
CASSEWSQGDRTIYF
TGTGCCAGCAGTGAATGGTCCCAGGGGGATCGCACCATATATTTT
>TRBV30|TRBJ1-2|-
CAWSRDLPSGYTF
TGTGCCTGGAGCCGGGATCTCCCCTCCGGCTACACCTTC
>TRBV30|TRBJ1-2|-
CAWSVGRVDYGYTF
TGTGCCTGGAGTGTAGGCAGGGTGGACTATGGCTACACCTTC
>TRBV30|TRBJ1-2|TRBD1
CASRQGGGGYTF
TGTGCTTCGAGACAGGGAGGAGGAGGCTACACCTTC
>TRBV2|TRBJ2-5|-
CASSDGQGETQYF
TGTGCCAGCAGTGACGGGCAGGGAGAGACCCAGTACTTC
>TRBV5-4|TRBJ1-1|-
CASSSDGPEAFF
TGTGCCAGCAGCTCAGATGGCCCTGAAGCTTTCTTT
>TRBV6-5|TRBJ2-1|-
CASSYGGYNEQFF
TGTGCCAGCAGTTACGGCGGGTACAATGAGCAGTTCTTC
>TRBV19|TRBJ1-1|TRBD1
CASRRQGAPEAFF
TGTGCCAGTAGGCGACAGGGCGCCCCTGAAGCTTTCTTT
>TRBV6-1|TRBJ1-1|-
CASRPLDRSDTEAFF
TGTGCCAGCAGGCCATTAGATCGTTCGGACACTGAAGCTTTCTTT
>TRBV6-6|TRBJ2-7|TRBD1
CASSSRQGSYEQYF
TGTGCCAGCAGTTCCAGACAGGGGAGCTACGAGCAGTACTTC
>TRBV6-1|TRBJ1-2|TRBD1
CASSEGQGGGGYTF
TGTGCCAGCAGTGAGGGACAGGGAGGAGGTGGCTACACCTTC
>TRBV27|TRBJ1-1|TRBD1
CASSLTGTGATEAFF
TGTGCCAGCAGTTTAACCGGGACAGGGGCCACTGAAGCTTTCTTT
>TRBV29-1|TRBJ1-1|TRBD1
CSAGTGNTEAFF
TGCAGCGCTGGGACAGGGAACACTGAAGCTTTCTTT
>TRBV19|TRBJ1-1|-
CASSRYGQTEAFF
TGTGCCAGTAGTCGCTATGGACAGACTGAAGCTTTCTTT
>TRBV12-5|TRBJ2-5|-
CASGLVPGTQYF
TGTGCTAGTGGTTTGGTACCAGGGACCCAGTACTTC
>TRBV28|TRBJ1-6|TRBD1
CASSYRTGDNNSPLHF
TGTGCCAGCAGTTACCGGACAGGGGATAATAATTCACCCCTCCACTTT
>TRBV9|TRBJ2-1|-
CASSVELARYNEQFF
TGTGCCAGCAGCGTAGAGCTAGCACGGTACAATGAGCAGTTCTTC
>TRBV18|TRBJ1-5|-
CASSPLDTSNQPQHF
TGTGCCAGCTCACCACTGGACACTAGCAATCAGCCCCAGCATTTT
>TRBV6-6|TRBJ2-7|TRBD2
CASTGTSVHEQYF
TGTGCCAGCACCGGGACTAGCGTCCACGAGCAGTACTTC
>TRBV9|TRBJ2-3|TRBD2
CASSGGGTQYF
TGTGCCAGCAGCGGGGGGGGTACGCAGTATTTT
>TRBV9|TRBJ2-7|TRBD2
CASSAPGSGGSYEQYF
TGTGCCAGCAGCGCCCCAGGGAGCGGGGGGTCCTACGAGCAGTACTTC
>TRBV11-2|TRBJ2-5|TRBD2
CASSPSAGGLLMGTGTQYF
TGTGCCAGCAGCCCCTCAGCGGGGGGCCTCCTTATGGGTACTGGGACCCAGTACTTC
>TRBV4-1|TRBJ1-4|-
CASSYARGATNEKLFF
TGCGCCAGCAGCTACGCCCGGGGAGCAACTAATGAAAAACTGTTTTTT